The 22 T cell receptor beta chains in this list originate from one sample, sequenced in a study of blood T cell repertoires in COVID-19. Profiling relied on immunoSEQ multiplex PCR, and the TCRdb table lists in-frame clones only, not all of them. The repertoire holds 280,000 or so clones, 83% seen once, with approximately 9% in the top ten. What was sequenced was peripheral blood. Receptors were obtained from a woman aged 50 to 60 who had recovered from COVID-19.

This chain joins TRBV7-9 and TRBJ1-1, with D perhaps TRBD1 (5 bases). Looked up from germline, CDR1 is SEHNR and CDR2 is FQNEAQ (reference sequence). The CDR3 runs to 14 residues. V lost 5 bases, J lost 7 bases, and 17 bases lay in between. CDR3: CASSPRRGGIEAFF. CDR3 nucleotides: TGTGCCAGCAGCCCGCGGCGGGGGGGGATTGAAGCTTTCTTT.

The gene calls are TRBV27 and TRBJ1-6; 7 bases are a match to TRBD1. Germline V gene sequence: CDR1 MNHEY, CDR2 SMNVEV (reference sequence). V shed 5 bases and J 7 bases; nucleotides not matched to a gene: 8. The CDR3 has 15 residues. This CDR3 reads CASSTRTGLNSPLHF. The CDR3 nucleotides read TGTGCCAGCAGTACTCGGACAGGATTAAATTCACCCCTCCACTTT.

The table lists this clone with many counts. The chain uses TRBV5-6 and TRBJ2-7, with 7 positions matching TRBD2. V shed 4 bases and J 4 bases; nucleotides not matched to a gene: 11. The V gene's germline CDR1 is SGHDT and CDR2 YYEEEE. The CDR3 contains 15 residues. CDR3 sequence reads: CASSPGGGNSYEQYF. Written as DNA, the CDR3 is TGTGCCAGCAGCCCCGGGGGAGGGAACTCATACGAGCAGTACTTC.

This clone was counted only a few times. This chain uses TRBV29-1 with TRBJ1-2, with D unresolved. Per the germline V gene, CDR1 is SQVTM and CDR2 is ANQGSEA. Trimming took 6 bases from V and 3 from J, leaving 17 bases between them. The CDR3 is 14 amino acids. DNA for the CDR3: TGCAGCGTCGCAACCCACTGGTCCGACTATGGCTACACCTTC. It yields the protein CSVATHWSDYGYTF.

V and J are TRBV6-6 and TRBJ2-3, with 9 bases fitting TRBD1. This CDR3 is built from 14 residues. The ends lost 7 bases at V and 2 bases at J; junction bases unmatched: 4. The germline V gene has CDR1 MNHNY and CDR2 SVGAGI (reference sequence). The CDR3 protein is CASTWTGVTDTQYF. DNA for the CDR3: TGTGCCAGCACGTGGACAGGGGTCACAGATACGCAGTATTTT.

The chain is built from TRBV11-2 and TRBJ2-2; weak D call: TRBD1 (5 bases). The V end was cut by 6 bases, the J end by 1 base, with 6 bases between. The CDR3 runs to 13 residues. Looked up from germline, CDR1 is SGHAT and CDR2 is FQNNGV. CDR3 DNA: TGTGCCAGCAGTCAGGGGAACACCGGGGAGCTGTTTTTT. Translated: CASSQGNTGELFF.

CDR3 bases: TGTGCCAGCAGCTTGGATGGCGGGACAGGTACAACTAATGAAAAACTGTTTTTT. As protein: CASSLDGGTGTTNEKLFF. This rearrangement joins TRBV5-8 to TRBJ1-4; 8 bases line up with TRBD1. With V trimmed by 0 bases and J by 0 bases, 7 bases remained unmatched. Germline V CDR1 and CDR2: SGHTS, YDEGEE. CDR3 length: 18 amino acids.

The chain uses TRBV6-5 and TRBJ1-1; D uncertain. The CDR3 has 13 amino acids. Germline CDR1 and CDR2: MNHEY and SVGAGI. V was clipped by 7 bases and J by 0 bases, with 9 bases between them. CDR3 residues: CASISGMNTEAFF. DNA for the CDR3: TGTGCCAGCATTTCAGGAATGAACACTGAAGCTTTCTTT.

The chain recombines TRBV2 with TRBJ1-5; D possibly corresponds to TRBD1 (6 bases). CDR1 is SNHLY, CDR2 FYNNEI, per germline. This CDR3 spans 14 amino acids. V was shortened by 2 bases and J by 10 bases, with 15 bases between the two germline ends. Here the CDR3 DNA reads TGTGCCAGCAGTGAATCTGAGGGACAAGCACCCCAGCATTTT. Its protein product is CASSESEGQAPQHF.

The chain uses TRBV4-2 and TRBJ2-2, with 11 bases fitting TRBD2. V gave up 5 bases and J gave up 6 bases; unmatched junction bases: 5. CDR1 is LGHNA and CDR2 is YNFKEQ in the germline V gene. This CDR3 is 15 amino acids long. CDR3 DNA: TGTGCCAGCAGCGCCGGGACTAGCGGACCCGGGGAGCTGTTTTTT. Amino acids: CASSAGTSGPGELFF.

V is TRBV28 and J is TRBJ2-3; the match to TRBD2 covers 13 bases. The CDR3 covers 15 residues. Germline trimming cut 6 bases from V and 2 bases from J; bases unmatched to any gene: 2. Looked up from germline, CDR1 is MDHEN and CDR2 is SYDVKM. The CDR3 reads CASRGLAGITDTQYF. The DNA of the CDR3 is TGTGCCAGCAGGGGACTAGCGGGGATCACAGATACGCAGTATTTT. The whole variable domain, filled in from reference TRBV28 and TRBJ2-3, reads DVKVTQSSRYLVKRTGEKVFLECVQDMDHENMFWYRQDPGLGLRLIYFSYDVKMKEKGDIPEGYSVSREKKERFSLILESASTNQTSMYLCASRGLAGITDTQYFGPGTRLTVL.

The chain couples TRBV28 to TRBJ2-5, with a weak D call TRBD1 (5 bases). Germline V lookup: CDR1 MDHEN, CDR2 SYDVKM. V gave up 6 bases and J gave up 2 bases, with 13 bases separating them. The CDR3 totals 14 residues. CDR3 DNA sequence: TGTGCCAGCAGACCTCAGGGCCGGCAAGAGACCCAGTACTTC. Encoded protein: CASRPQGRQETQYF.

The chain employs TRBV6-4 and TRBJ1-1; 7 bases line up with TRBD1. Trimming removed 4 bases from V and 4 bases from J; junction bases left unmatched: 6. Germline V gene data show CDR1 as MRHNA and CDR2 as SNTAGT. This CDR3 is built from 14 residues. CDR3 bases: TGTGCCAGCAGTGCAGACAGGGTGGGCACTGAAGCTTTCTTT. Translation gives CASSADRVGTEAFF.

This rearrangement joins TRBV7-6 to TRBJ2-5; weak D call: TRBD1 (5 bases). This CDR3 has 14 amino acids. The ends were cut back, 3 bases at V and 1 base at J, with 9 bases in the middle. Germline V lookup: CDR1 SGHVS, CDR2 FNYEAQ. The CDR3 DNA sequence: TGTGCCAGCAGCTTGGGGCCAGCCCAAGAGACCCAGTACTTC. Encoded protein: CASSLGPAQETQYF.

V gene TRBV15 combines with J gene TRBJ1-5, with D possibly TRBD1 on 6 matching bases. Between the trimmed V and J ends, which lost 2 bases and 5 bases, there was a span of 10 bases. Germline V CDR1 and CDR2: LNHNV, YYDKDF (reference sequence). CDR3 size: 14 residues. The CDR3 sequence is CATSRQGSDQPQHF. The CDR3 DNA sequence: TGTGCCACCAGCAGACAGGGGTCGGATCAGCCCCAGCATTTT. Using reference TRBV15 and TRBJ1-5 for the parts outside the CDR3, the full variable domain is DAMVIQNPRYQVTQFGKPVTLSCSQTLNHNVMYWYQQKSSQAPKLLFHYYDKDFNNEADTPDNFQSRRPNTSFCFLDIRSPGLGDTAMYLCATSRQGSDQPQHFGDGTRLSIL.

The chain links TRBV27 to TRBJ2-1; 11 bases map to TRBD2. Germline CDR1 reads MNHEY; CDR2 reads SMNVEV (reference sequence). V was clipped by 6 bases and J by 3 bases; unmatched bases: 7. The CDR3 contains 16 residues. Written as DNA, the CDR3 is TGTGCCAGCAGGGGCCCCGGGACTAGCGGCTACAATGAGCAGTTCTTC. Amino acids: CASRGPGTSGYNEQFF.

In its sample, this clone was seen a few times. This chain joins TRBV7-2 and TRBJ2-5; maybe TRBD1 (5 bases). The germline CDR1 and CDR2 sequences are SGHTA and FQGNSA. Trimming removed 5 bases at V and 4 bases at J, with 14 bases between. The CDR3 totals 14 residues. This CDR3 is CASSVGGAGETQYF. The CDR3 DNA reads TGTGCCAGCAGCGTGGGTGGGGCTGGAGAGACCCAGTACTTC.

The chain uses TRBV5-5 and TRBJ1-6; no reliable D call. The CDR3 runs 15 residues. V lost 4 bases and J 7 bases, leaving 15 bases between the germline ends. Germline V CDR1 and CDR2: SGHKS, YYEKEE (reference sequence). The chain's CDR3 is CASSPTGFYNSPLHF. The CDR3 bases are TGTGCCAGCAGCCCGACGGGTTTTTACAATTCACCCCTCCACTTT.

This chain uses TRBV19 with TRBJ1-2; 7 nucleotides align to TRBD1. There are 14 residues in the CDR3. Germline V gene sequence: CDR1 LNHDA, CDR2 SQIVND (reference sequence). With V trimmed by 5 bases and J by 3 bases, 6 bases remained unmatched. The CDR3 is CASSRQGFYYGYTF. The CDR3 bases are TGTGCCAGTAGTCGACAGGGATTTTACTATGGCTACACCTTC.

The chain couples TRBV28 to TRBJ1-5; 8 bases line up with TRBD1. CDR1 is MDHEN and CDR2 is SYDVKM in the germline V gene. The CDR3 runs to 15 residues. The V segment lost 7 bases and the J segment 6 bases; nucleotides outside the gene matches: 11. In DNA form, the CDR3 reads TGTGCCAGCAATCGTCCAGGGGGCGGTGGTCAGCCCCAGCATTTT. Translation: CASNRPGGGGQPQHF. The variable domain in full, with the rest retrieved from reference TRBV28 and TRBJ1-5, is DVKVTQSSRYLVKRTGEKVFLECVQDMDHENMFWYRQDPGLGLRLIYFSYDVKMKEKGDIPEGYSVSREKKERFSLILESASTNQTSMYLCASNRPGGGGQPQHFGDGTRLSIL.

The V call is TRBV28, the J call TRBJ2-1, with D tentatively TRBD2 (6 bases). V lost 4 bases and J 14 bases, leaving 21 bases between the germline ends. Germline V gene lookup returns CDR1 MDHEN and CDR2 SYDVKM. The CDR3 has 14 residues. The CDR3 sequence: CASSSNSFGGKEFF. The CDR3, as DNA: TGTGCCAGCAGTTCCAATTCCTTTGGCGGGAAGGAGTTCTTC. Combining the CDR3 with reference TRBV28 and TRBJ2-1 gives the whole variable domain DVKVTQSSRYLVKRTGEKVFLECVQDMDHENMFWYRQDPGLGLRLIYFSYDVKMKEKGDIPEGYSVSREKKERFSLILESASTNQTSMYLCASSSNSFGGKEFFGPGTRLTVL.

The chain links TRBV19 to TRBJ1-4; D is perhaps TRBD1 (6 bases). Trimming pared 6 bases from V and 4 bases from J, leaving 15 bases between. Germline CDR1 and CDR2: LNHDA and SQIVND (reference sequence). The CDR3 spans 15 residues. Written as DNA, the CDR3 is TGTGCCAGTAGGAGACGGGACATTATTAATGAAAAACTGTTTTTT. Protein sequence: CASRRRDIINEKLFF.